Listed below are T cell receptor beta chains from one sample, sequenced in a study of blood T cell repertoires in COVID-19. TCRdb's copy holds only in-frame clones and misses some; the assay was immunoSEQ multiplex PCR. The data show 150,000 to 200,000 clones, around 90% seen once. The sequencing sample was made of peripheral blood. These receptors came from a man between 18 and 35 years old with acute or convalescent COVID-19. Both conserved end residues are part of each CDR3. D genes are given only for firm matches. The size of a clone is reported for some rows only, either as once, few or many, or as a class for expanded clones.

d_call j_call clone_size v_call cdr3_aa cdr3_nt
TRBD1 TRBJ2-1 NA TRBV19 CASEKSGGVGSYNEQFF TGTGCCAGTGAAAAATCAGGGGGCGTCGGTTCCTACAATGAGCAGTTCTTC
NA TRBJ1-1 once TRBV2 CASRRTEGFKEAFF TGTGCCAGCAGGAGGACAGAAGGGTTCAAGGAGGCTTTCTTT
NA TRBJ1-2 NA TRBV19 CASRRGGDYGYTF TGTGCCAGTAGAAGGGGCGGGGACTATGGCTACACCTTC
TRBD1 TRBJ1-2 NA TRBV29-1 CSVEDKLRGQALYGYTF TGCAGCGTTGAAGATAAGCTAAGAGGACAGGCTCTCTATGGCTACACCTTC
NA TRBJ1-4 NA TRBV6-5 CASRGADEKLFF TGTGCCAGCCGCGGGGCCGATGAAAAACTGTTTTTT
NA TRBJ1-3 NA TRBV7-9 CASSGGQSGNTIYF TGTGCCAGCAGCGGCGGACAGTCTGGAAACACCATATATTTT
NA TRBJ2-5 NA TRBV11-2 CASTQTRGAETQYF TGTGCCAGCACTCAGACCAGGGGGGCAGAGACCCAGTACTTC
TRBD2 TRBJ2-7 NA TRBV7-8 CASSELAGGPKEYF TGTGCCAGCAGCGAACTAGCGGGGGGCCCTAAGGAGTACTTC
NA TRBJ2-1 NA TRBV3-1/TRBV3-2 CASSHHSKHNEQFF TGTGCCAGCAGCCACCATTCCAAGCACAATGAGCAGTTCTTC
NA TRBJ2-7 once TRBV9 CASSVGPNYEQYF TGTGCCAGCAGCGTAGGTCCCAACTACGAGCAGTACTTC
NA TRBJ1-6 NA TRBV6-1 CASSEDGTRYNSPLHF TGTGCCAGCAGTGAAGATGGGACACGCTATAATTCACCCCTCCACTTT
NA TRBJ1-1 NA TRBV15 CATSRPTQGSTEAFF TGTGCCACCAGCAGACCCACGCAAGGGAGCACTGAAGCTTTCTTT
TRBD1 TRBJ1-2 NA TRBV24-1 CATSEGQGVGGGYTF TGTGCCACCAGTGAGGGACAGGGCGTCGGGGGTGGCTACACCTTC
NA TRBJ2-2 NA TRBV24-1 CATLGGQGLGGELFF TGTGCCACCTTAGGAGGTCAGGGGCTGGGCGGGGAGCTGTTTTTT
NA TRBJ1-3 NA TRBV3-1/TRBV3-2 CASSQEGPGKGLQNTIYF TGTGCCAGCAGCCAAGAGGGCCCGGGGAAGGGCCTTCAAAACACCATATATTTT
TRBD1 TRBJ2-5 NA TRBV11-2 CASSLVLGAGGTQYF TGTGCCAGCAGCTTAGTCCTTGGAGCAGGGGGGACCCAGTACTTC
TRBD1 TRBJ1-5 NA TRBV5-1 CASRSRGTGKESNQPQHF TGCGCCAGCAGATCAAGGGGGACAGGGAAGGAAAGCAATCAGCCCCAGCATTTT
TRBD2 TRBJ2-2 NA TRBV5-6 CASSLPQSGRSTGELFF TGTGCCAGCAGCCTCCCCCAAAGCGGGAGATCCACCGGGGAGCTGTTTTTT
NA TRBJ1-1 NA TRBV27 CASSLSGGIVNTEAFF TGTGCCAGCAGTTTATCGGGAGGGATAGTGAACACTGAAGCTTTCTTT
TRBD2 TRBJ2-1 NA TRBV19 CASSATSGWTPNEQFF TGTGCCAGTAGTGCTACTAGCGGGTGGACCCCCAATGAGCAGTTCTTC
NA TRBJ1-3 NA TRBV7-9 CASSLAGALRNTIYF TGTGCCAGCAGCTTAGCGGGGGCTCTGAGAAACACCATATATTTT
NA TRBJ2-1 NA TRBV10-2 CASSETDNSYNEQFF TGCGCCAGCAGTGAAACAGATAACTCCTACAATGAGCAGTTCTTC
NA TRBJ1-5 NA TRBV3-1/TRBV3-2 CASSLSGGNQPQHF TGTGCCAGCAGTCTCAGCGGGGGAAATCAGCCCCAGCATTTT
NA TRBJ1-2 NA TRBV6-5 CASSSPGVNYGYTF TGTGCCAGCAGCTCCCCAGGCGTGAACTATGGCTACACCTTC
TRBD2 TRBJ2-1 NA TRBV5-4 CASSSNTGTSGRIEQFF TGTGCCAGCAGCTCAAACACCGGGACTAGCGGGAGAATTGAGCAGTTCTTC
TRBD1 TRBJ1-3 NA TRBV6-5 CASSYSGDRRGNTIYF TGTGCCAGCAGTTACTCGGGGGACAGGAGAGGAAACACCATATATTTT
NA TRBJ1-2 NA TRBV7-9 CASSRNLAGGYTF TGTGCCAGCAGCCGGAACCTGGCGGGGGGCTACACCTTC
TRBD2 TRBJ2-3 NA TRBV13 CASTRLLAGGRDTQYF TGTGCCAGCACCCGACTACTAGCGGGGGGGCGCGATACGCAGTATTTT
TRBD1 TRBJ1-2 NA TRBV19 CASSITRGRNGYTF TGTGCCAGTAGTATAACCAGGGGGCGAAACGGGTACACCTTC
TRBD1 TRBJ2-5 NA TRBV7-8 CASSIFPGGRKTQYF TGTGCCAGCAGCATATTCCCAGGGGGCCGTAAGACCCAGTACTTC
NA TRBJ1-2 NA TRBV29-1 CSASGGGPGYTF TGCAGCGCCTCGGGGGGGGGCCCTGGCTACACCTTC
NA TRBJ1-1 NA TRBV5-1 CASSSVSKNTEAFF TGCGCCAGCAGTTCGGTCTCAAAAAACACTGAAGCTTTCTTT